A selection of T cell receptor beta chains follows, all from one sample in a study of vaccination effects on CD4 cells after COVID-19. Data came from immunoSEQ multiplex PCR; TCRdb stores just in-frame clones and leaves some out. In the table there are around 67,000 clones, about 80% of which are singletons. These receptors are not linked to any known antigen. The material was CD4+ T cells from PBMCs cultured with HCoV-229E spike peptides, obtained after COVID-19 vaccination. These receptors were taken from a human donor who received a COVID-19 vaccine. The CDR3 runs from the conserved cysteine through the conserved F or W. A D gene is named only where the DNA matches it firmly. Clone sizes are given selectively: once, few, many, or a class where the clone is expanded.

CDR3 protein	CDR3 DNA	V gene	D gene	J gene	clone size
CASSQSYQGAGAEAFF	TGTGCCAGCAGCCAGAGCTATCAGGGGGCAGGAGCTGAAGCTTTCTTT	TRBV4-2	TRBD1	TRBJ1-1	NA
CATSRAQGTQYF	TGTGCCACCAGCAGAGCCCAGGGGACCCAGTACTTC	TRBV15	NA	TRBJ2-5	NA
CASKDSLKDTQYF	TGCGCCAGCAAAGACTCACTAAAAGATACGCAGTATTTT	TRBV10-1	NA	TRBJ2-3	few
CATRGQEEPLHF	TGTGCCACTCGGGGGCAGGAGGAACCCCTCCACTTT	TRBV2	NA	TRBJ1-6	NA
CASSEGSVNSPLHF	TGTGCCAGCAGTGAAGGGTCAGTTAATTCACCCCTCCACTTT	TRBV2	NA	TRBJ1-6	few
CASSPGQFNEKLFF	TGTGCCAGCAGCCCGGGACAGTTTAATGAAAAACTGTTTTTT	TRBV5-4	TRBD1	TRBJ1-4	once
CASSLNSRGGETQYF	TGCGCCAGCAGCTTGAACTCCAGGGGTGGGGAGACCCAGTACTTC	TRBV5-1	NA	TRBJ2-5	NA
CASSEALIGIRYEKLFF	TGTGCCAGCAGTGAAGCGCTAATCGGGATACGGTATGAAAAACTGTTTTTT	TRBV6-1	NA	TRBJ1-4	NA
CASSLTGLVQETQYF	TGTGCCAGCAGCTTAACGGGACTAGTACAGGAGACCCAGTACTTC	TRBV7-3	TRBD2	TRBJ2-5	NA
CASSQDLAGYYGYTF	TGTGCCAGCAGCCAAGATCTGGCAGGGTACTATGGCTACACCTTC	TRBV3-1/TRBV3-2	NA	TRBJ1-2	NA
CASSLVVLADSPLHF	TGTGCCAGCAGCTTAGTCGTTTTGGCCGATTCACCCCTCCACTTT	TRBV7-2	NA	TRBJ1-6	NA
CASSLADAYGYTF	TGCGCCAGCAGCTTGGCCGACGCGTATGGCTACACCTTC	TRBV5-1	NA	TRBJ1-2	NA
CASSLAGVGNQPQHF	TGTGCCAGCAGCTTAGCCGGGGTAGGGAATCAGCCCCAGCATTTT	TRBV7-2	NA	TRBJ1-5	NA
CASGLGDPRDTQYF	TGTGCTAGTGGTTTGGGGGACCCCCGAGATACGCAGTATTTT	TRBV12-5	NA	TRBJ2-3	NA
CAGQGVPNEKLFF	TGTGCCGGACAGGGGGTACCTAATGAAAAACTGTTTTTT	TRBV30	TRBD1	TRBJ1-4	NA
CASSFYNEQFF	TGTGCCAGCAGCTTCTACAATGAGCAGTTCTTC	TRBV5-4	NA	TRBJ2-1	once
CASSTGLQETQYF	TGTGCCAGCAGCACAGGCCTCCAAGAGACCCAGTACTTC	TRBV7-6	NA	TRBJ2-5	NA
CASSQYAVGGVQETQYF	TGTGCCAGCAGCCAATACGCCGTCGGGGGCGTCCAAGAGACCCAGTACTTC	TRBV3-1/TRBV3-2	NA	TRBJ2-5	NA
CASSLRTGGNEQFF	TGTGCCAGCAGCTTAAGAACAGGGGGCAATGAGCAGTTCTTC	TRBV11-1	TRBD1	TRBJ2-1	NA
CASSSKWTGNTEAFF	TGCGCCAGCAGCTCCAAGTGGACAGGGAATACTGAAGCTTTCTTT	TRBV5-1	TRBD1	TRBJ1-1	NA
CASSLDGGLIANTGELFF	TGTGCCAGCAGCTTAGATGGGGGGCTGATCGCGAACACCGGGGAGCTGTTTTTT	TRBV13	NA	TRBJ2-2	NA
CASSPFDGGVEGYTF	TGTGCCAGCTCACCCTTTGACGGGGGTGTGGAAGGCTACACCTTC	TRBV18	NA	TRBJ1-2	NA
CASSLTGGTEAFF	TGTGCCAGCAGCTTAACCGGGGGCACTGAAGCTTTCTTT	TRBV7-2	NA	TRBJ1-1	few
CASSLTSIAGTQYF	TGTGCCAGCAGCTTAACGTCCATAGCAGGGACCCAGTACTTC	TRBV7-3	NA	TRBJ2-5	NA
CASSRGTASSGNTIYF	TGTGCCAGCAGCCGTGGTACTGCCTCGTCTGGAAACACCATATATTTT	TRBV7-2	NA	TRBJ1-3	NA
CASSYGAQAFF	TGTGCCAGCAGTTACGGGGCCCAAGCTTTCTTT	TRBV6-5	NA	TRBJ1-1	NA
CASTGEVNNSPLHF	TGTGCCAGCACCGGGGAGGTAAATAATTCACCCCTCCACTTT	TRBV2	NA	TRBJ1-6	NA
CASSRYEEETQYF	TGTGCCAGCTCACGTTATGAGGAAGAGACCCAGTACTTC	TRBV18	NA	TRBJ2-5	NA
CASSPQGARGMFF	TGTGCCAGCAGCCCGCAGGGGGCGCGGGGGATGTTTTTT	TRBV9	TRBD1	TRBJ1-4	NA
CASSDRGGPMNTEAFF	TGTGCCAGCAGTGATCGGGGGGGCCCAATGAACACTGAAGCTTTCTTT	TRBV25-1	NA	TRBJ1-1	NA
CASSQGQTWAKNIQYF	TGCGCCAGCAGCCAAGGACAGACCTGGGCCAAAAACATTCAGTACTTC	TRBV4-1	NA	TRBJ2-4	NA
CASSLGSTEKETQYF	TGTGCCAGCAGCTTAGGTTCGACAGAGAAAGAGACCCAGTACTTC	TRBV7-3	NA	TRBJ2-5	NA
CSVVAQNSGNTIYF	TGCAGCGTTGTCGCTCAGAACTCTGGAAACACCATATATTTT	TRBV29-1	NA	TRBJ1-3	NA
CASSEARGGANQPQHF	TGTGCCAGCAGTGAAGCACGCGGGGGCGCAAATCAGCCCCAGCATTTT	TRBV2	NA	TRBJ1-5	NA
CASSQSPGINYGYTF	TGTGCCAGTAGTCAATCCCCCGGAATCAACTATGGCTACACCTTC	TRBV19	NA	TRBJ1-2	NA
CASSEGPNSPLHF	TGCGCCAGCAGTGAGGGGCCCAATTCACCCCTCCACTTT	TRBV10-1	NA	TRBJ1-6	few
CASSYQRGMDTEAFF	TGTGCCAGCAGTTACCAGCGGGGTATGGACACTGAAGCTTTCTTT	TRBV6-7	NA	TRBJ1-1	once
CAWSVQGVNYGYTF	TGTGCCTGGAGTGTACAGGGGGTTAACTATGGCTACACCTTC	TRBV30	TRBD1	TRBJ1-2	NA
CASSDGVASYGYTF	TGTGCCAGCAGCGATGGGGTCGCAAGCTATGGCTACACCTTC	TRBV5-6	NA	TRBJ1-2	NA
CASSRGTIRVGELFF	TGTGCCAGCAGTCGCGGGACAATCCGCGTCGGGGAGCTGTTTTTT	TRBV6-2/TRBV6-3	NA	TRBJ2-2	NA
CSAGTAYGYTF	TGCAGTGCCGGGACAGCCTATGGCTACACCTTC	TRBV20-1	TRBD1	TRBJ1-2	NA